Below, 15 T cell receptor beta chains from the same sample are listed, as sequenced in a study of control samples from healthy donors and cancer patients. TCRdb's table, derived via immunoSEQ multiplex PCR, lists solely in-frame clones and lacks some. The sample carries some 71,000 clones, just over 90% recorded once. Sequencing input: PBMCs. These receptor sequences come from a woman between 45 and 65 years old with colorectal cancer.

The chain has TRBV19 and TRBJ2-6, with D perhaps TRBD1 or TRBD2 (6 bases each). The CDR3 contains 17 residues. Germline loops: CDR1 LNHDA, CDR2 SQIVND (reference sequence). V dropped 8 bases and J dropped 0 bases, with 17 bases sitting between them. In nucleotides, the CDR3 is TGTGCCAGTGGCTGGGGGGCCTTAGACTCTGGGGCCAACGTCCTGACTTTC. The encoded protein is CASGWGALDSGANVLTF.

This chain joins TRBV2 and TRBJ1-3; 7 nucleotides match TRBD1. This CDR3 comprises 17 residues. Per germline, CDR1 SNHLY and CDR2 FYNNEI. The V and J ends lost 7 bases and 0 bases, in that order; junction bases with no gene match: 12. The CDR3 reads CASTKETGPDSGNTIYF. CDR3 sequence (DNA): TGTGCCAGCACTAAGGAGACAGGGCCTGACTCTGGAAACACCATATATTTT.

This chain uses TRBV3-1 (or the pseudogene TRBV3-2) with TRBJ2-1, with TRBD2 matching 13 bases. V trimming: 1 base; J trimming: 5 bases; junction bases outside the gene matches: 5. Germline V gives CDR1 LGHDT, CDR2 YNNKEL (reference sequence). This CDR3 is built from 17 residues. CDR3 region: CASSQGTSGSPHNEQFF. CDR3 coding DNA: TGTGCCAGCAGCCAAGGGACTAGCGGGAGCCCCCACAATGAGCAGTTCTTC.

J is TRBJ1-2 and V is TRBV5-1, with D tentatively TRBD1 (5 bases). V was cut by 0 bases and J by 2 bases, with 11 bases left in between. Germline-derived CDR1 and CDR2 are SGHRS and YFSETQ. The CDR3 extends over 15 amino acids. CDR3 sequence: CASSLGDGDNYGYTF. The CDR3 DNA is TGCGCCAGCAGCTTGGGTGACGGGGACAACTATGGCTACACCTTC.

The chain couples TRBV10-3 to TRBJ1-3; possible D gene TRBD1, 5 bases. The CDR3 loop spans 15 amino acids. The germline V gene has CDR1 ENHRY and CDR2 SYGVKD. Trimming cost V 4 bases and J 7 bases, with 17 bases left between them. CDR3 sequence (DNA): TGTGCCATCAGTGTGGGGGACTTTGAGGGCAACACCATATATTTT. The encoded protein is CAISVGDFEGNTIYF.

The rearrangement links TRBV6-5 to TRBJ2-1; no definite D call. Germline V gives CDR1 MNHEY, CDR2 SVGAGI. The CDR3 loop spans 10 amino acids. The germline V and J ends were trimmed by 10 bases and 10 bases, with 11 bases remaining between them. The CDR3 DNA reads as TGTGCCACCAATGCTATGGAGCAGTTCTTC. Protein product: CATNAMEQFF.

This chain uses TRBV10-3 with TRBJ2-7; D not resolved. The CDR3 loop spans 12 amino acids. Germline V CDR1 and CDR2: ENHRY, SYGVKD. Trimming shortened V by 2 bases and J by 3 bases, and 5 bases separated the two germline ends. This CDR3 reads CAISERVYEQYF. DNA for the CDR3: TGTGCCATCAGTGAGCGCGTCTACGAGCAGTACTTC.

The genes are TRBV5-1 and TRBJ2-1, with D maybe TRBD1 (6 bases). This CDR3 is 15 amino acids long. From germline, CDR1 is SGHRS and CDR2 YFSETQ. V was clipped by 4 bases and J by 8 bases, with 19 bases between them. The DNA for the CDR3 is TGCGCCAGCAGCACCCCAGGGGCTAATTTTCATGAGCAGTTCTTC. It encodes CASSTPGANFHEQFF.

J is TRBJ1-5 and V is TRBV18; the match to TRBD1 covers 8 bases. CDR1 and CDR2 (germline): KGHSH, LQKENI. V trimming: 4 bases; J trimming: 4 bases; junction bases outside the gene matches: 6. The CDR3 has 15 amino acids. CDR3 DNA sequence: TGTGCCAGCTCACTACTGGGACAGGTAAATCAGCCCCAGCATTTT. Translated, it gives CASSLLGQVNQPQHF.

CDR3 DNA sequence: TGTGCCAGCAGTTTAAGGCAGGGTCATCAGCCCCAGCATTTT. This sequence encodes CASSLRQGHQPQHF. The V call is TRBV28, the J call TRBJ1-5; D possibly corresponds to TRBD1 (5 bases). From germline, CDR1 is MDHEN and CDR2 SYDVKM. The V gene lost 2 bases and the J gene lost 5 bases, with 10 bases spanning the gap. The CDR3 sequence is 14 residues long.

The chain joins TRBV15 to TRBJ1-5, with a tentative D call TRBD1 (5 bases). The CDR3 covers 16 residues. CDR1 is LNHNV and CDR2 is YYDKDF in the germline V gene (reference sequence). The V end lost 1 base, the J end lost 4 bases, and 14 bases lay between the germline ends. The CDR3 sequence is CATSRGKRGGNQPQHF. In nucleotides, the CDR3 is TGTGCCACCAGCAGAGGGAAGCGGGGGGGAAATCAGCCCCAGCATTTT.

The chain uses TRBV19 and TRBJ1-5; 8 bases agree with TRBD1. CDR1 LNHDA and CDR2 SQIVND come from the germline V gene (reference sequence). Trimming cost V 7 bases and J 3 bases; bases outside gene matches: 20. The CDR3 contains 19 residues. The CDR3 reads CASMPGQGSRFGDNQPQHF. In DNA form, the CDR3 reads TGTGCCAGTATGCCAGGACAGGGCTCCCGGTTTGGCGACAATCAGCCCCAGCATTTT.

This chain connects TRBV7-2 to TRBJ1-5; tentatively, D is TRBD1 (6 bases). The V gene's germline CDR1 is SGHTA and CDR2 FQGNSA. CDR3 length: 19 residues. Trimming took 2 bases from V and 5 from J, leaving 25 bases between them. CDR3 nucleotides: TGTGCCAGCAGCTTATTTTTTACACCGGGACACCTTCCTCATCAGCCCCAGCATTTT. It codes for CASSLFFTPGHLPHQPQHF.

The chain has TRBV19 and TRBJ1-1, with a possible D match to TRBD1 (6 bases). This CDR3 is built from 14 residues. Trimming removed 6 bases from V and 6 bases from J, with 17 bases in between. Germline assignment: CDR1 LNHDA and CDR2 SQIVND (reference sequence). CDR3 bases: TGTGCCAGTAGGGCCGGGACAATAGGGGCTGAAGCTTTCTTT. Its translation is CASRAGTIGAEAFF.

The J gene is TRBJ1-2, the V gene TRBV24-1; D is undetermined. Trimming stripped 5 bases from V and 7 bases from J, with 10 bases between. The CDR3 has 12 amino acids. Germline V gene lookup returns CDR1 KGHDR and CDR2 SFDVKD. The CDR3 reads CATSGTDGGYTF. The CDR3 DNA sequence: TGTGCCACCAGTGGGACCGACGGTGGCTACACCTTC.